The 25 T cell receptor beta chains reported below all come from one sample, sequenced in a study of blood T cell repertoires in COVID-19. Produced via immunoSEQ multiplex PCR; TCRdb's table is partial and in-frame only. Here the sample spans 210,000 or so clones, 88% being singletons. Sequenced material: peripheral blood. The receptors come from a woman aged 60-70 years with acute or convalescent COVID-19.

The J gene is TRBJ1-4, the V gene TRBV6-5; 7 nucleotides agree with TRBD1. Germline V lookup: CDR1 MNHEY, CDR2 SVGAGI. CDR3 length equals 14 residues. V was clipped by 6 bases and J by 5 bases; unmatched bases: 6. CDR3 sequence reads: CASSRGGANEKLFF. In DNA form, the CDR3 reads TGTGCCAGCAGCCGAGGGGGCGCGAATGAAAAACTGTTTTTT.

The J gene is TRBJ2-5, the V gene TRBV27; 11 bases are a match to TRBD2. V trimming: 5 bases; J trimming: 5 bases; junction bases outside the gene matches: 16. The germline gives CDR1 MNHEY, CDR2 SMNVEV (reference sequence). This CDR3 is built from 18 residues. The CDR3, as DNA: TGTGCCAGCAGTCCGAGGGGTCCTAGCGGGGGGCTAGTGGAGACCCAGTACTTC. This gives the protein CASSPRGPSGGLVETQYF.

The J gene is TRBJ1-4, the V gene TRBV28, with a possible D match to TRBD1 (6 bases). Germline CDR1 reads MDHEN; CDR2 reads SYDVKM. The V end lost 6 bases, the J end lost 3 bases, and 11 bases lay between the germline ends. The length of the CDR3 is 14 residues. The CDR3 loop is CASSWGGSNEKLFF. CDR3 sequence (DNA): TGTGCCAGCAGCTGGGGGGGCTCTAATGAAAAACTGTTTTTT.

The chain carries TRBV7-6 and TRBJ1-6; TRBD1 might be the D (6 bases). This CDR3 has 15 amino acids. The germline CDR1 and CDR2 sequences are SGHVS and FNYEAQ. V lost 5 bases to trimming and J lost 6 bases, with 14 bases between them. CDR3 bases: TGTGCCAGCAGCCCCTTGACAGGAACTAATTCACCCCTCCACTTT. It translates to CASSPLTGTNSPLHF.

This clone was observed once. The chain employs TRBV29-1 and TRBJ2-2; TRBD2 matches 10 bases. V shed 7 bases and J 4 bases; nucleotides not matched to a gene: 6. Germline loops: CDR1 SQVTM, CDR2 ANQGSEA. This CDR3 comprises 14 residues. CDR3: CSGRSGRSTGELFF. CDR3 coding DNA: TGCAGCGGTCGTAGCGGGAGGAGCACCGGGGAGCTGTTTTTT.

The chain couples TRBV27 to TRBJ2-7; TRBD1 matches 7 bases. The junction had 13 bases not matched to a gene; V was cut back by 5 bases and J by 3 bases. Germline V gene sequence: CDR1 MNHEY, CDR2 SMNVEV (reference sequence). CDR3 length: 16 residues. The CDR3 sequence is CASSNRQGTWSYEQYF. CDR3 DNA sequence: TGTGCCAGCAGTAACCGACAGGGTACCTGGAGCTACGAGCAGTACTTC.

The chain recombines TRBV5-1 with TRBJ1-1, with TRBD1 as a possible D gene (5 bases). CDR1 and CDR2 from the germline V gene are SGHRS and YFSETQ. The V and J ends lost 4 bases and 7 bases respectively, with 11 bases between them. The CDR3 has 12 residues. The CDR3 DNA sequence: TGCGCCAGCAGCCTAGACAGCTTTGAAGCTTTCTTT. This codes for CASSLDSFEAFF.

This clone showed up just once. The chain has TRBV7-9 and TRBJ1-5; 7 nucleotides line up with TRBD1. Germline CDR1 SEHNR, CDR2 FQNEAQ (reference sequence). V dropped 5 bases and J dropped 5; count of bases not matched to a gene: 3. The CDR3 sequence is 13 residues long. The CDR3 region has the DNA TGTGCCAGCAGCCTCGACAGGGATCAGCCCCAGCATTTT. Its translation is CASSLDRDQPQHF.

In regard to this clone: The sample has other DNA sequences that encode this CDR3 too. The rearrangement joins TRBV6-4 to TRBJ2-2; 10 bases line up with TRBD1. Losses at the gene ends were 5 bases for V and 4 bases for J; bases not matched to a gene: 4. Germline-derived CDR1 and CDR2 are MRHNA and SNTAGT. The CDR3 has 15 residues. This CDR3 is CASSPDRGGTGELFF. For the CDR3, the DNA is TGTGCCAGCAGTCCGGACAGGGGGGGCACCGGGGAGCTGTTTTTT.

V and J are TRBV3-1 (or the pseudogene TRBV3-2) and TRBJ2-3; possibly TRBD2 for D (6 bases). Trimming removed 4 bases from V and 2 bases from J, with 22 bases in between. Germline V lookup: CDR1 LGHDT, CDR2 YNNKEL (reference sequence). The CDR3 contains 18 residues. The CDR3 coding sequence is TGTGCCAGCAGCCCCACCGGGACTCCCTTTCAGCCCACAGATACGCAGTATTTT. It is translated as CASSPTGTPFQPTDTQYF.

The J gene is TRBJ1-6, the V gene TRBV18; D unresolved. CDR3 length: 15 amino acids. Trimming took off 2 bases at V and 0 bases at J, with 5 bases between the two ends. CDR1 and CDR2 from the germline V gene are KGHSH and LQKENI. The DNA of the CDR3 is TGTGCCAGCTCACCAGGCAGCTCCTATAATTCACCCCTCCACTTT. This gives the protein CASSPGSSYNSPLHF.

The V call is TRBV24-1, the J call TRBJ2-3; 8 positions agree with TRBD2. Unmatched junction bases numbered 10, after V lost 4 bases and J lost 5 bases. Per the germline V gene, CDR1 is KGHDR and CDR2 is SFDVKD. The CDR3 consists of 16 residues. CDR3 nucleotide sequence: TGTGCCACCAGTGAATACAAAGCGGGAGTGGGAGATACGCAGTATTTT. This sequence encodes CATSEYKAGVGDTQYF.

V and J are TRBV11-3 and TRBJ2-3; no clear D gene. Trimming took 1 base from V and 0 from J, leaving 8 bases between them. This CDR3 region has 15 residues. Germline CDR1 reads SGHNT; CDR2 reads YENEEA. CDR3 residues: CASSLGELSTDTQYF. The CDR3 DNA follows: TGTGCCAGCAGCTTAGGTGAGCTAAGCACAGATACGCAGTATTTT. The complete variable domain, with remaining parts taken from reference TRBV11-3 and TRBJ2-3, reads EAGVVQSPRYKIIEKKQPVAFWCNPISGHNTLYWYLQNLGQGPELLIRYENEEAVDDSQLPKDRFSAERLKGVDSTLKIQPAELGDSAVYLCASSLGELSTDTQYFGPGTRLTVL.

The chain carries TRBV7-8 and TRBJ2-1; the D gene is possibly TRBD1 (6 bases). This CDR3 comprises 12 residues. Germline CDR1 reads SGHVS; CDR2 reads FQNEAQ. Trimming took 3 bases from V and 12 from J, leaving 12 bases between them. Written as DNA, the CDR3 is TGTGCCAGCAGCTTCAGAACAGGGTGGCAGTTCTTC. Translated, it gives CASSFRTGWQFF.

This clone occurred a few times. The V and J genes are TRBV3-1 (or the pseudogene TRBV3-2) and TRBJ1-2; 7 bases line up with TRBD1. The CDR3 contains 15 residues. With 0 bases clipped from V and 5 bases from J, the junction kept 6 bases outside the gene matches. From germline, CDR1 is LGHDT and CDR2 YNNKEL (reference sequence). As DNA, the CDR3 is TGTGCCAGCAGCCAAGACGCGACAGGGAGGTATGGCTACACCTTC. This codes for CASSQDATGRYGYTF.

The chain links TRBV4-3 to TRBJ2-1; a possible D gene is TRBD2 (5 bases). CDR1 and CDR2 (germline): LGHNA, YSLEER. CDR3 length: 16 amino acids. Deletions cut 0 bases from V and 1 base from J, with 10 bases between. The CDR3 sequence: CASSQDYGNSYNEQFF. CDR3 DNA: TGCGCCAGCAGCCAAGATTACGGGAATTCCTACAATGAGCAGTTCTTC.

CDR3 in amino acids: CASSTGQGSGELFF. As DNA, the CDR3 is TGTGCCAGCAGCACGGGACAGGGAAGCGGGGAGCTGTTTTTT. The chain employs TRBV11-3 and TRBJ2-2; 9 nucleotides align to TRBD1. V trimming: 5 bases; J trimming: 7 bases; junction bases outside the gene matches: 5. Germline-derived CDR1 and CDR2 are SGHNT and YENEEA. This CDR3 has 14 residues. The variable domain in full, completed from reference TRBV11-3 and TRBJ2-2, reads EAGVVQSPRYKIIEKKQPVAFWCNPISGHNTLYWYLQNLGQGPELLIRYENEEAVDDSQLPKDRFSAERLKGVDSTLKIQPAELGDSAVYLCASSTGQGSGELFFGEGSRLTVL.

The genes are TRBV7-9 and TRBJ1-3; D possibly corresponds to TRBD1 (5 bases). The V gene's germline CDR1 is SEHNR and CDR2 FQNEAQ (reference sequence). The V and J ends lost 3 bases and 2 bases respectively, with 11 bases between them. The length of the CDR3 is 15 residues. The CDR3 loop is CASSFGGAAGNTIYF. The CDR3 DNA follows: TGTGCCAGCAGCTTCGGTGGGGCAGCTGGAAACACCATATATTTT.

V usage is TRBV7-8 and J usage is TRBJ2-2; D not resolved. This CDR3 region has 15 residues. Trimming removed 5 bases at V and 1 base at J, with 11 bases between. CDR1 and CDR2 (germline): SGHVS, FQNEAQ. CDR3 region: CASSPWSRNTGELFF. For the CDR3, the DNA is TGTGCCAGCAGCCCCTGGAGCAGGAACACCGGGGAGCTGTTTTTT.

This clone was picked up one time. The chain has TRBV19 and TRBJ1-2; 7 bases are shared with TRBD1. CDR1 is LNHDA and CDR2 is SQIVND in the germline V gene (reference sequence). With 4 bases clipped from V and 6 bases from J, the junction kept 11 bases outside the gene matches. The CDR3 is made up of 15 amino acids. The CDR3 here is CASSKGQADLNGYTF. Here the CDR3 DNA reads TGTGCCAGTAGTAAAGGACAGGCAGACTTAAATGGCTACACCTTC.

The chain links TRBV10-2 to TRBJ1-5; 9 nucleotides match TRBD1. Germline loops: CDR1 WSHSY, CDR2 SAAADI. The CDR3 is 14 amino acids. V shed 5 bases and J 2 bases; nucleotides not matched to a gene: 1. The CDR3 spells CASSRTGGNQPQHF. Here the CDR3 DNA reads TGCGCCAGCAGTCGGACAGGGGGCAATCAGCCCCAGCATTTT.

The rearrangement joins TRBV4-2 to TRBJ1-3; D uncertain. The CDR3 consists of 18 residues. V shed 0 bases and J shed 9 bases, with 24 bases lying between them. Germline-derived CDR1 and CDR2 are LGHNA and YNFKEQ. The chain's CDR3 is CASSQDTSPWRPGGTIYF. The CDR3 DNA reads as TGTGCCAGCAGCCAAGATACCTCCCCGTGGCGCCCGGGTGGCACCATATATTTT.

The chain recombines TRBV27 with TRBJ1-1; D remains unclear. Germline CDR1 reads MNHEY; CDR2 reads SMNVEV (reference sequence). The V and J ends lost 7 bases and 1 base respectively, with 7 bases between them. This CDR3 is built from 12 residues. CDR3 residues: CASTSGNTEAFF. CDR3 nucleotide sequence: TGTGCCAGCACCTCGGGGAACACTGAAGCTTTCTTT.

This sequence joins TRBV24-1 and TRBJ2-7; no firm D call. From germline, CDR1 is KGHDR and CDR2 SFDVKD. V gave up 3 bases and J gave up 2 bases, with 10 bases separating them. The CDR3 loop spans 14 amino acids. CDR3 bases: TGTGCCACCAGTGATAAGCATCCTCCCTACGAGCAGTACTTC. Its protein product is CATSDKHPPYEQYF.

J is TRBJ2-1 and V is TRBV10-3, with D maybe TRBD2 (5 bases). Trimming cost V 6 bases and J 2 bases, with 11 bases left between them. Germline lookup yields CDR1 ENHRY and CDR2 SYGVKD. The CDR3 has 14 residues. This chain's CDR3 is CAIRELGAYNEQFF. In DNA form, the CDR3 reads TGTGCCATCAGGGAACTAGGAGCCTACAATGAGCAGTTCTTC.